Sequencing of this T cell receptor beta chain was carried out in a study of T-cell reconstitution after alpha-beta-depleted transplantation in children. Findings of the study overall: One year post-transplant, T-cell counts and diversity were largely derived from T cells produced anew. Reportedly, roughly two months post-transplant, alpha-beta T cells arose from several hundred expanded graft clones.

The table lists this clonotype with many counts. Its target is unknown. CDR1 is KGHDR, CDR2 SFDVKD, per germline. The CDR3 extends over 15 amino acids. With 5 bases removed from V and 0 bases from J, the gap between germline ends came to 10 bases. A TCRbeta library incorporating unique molecular identifiers was prepared. One entry per CDR3 protein results from TCRdb running MiXCR on the PCR reads. Among roughly 420,000 distinct CDR3 sequences, roughly 16% were seen once, and the ten largest hold under 30%. The receptor's source is a boy younger than two who had a stem cell transplant for Wiskott-Aldrich syndrome, so the T cells may come from the graft donor. This specimen was PBMCs, mostly from graft donor cells, taken 360 days after TCRalphabeta/CD19-depleted stem cell transplant. V gene TRBV24-1 combines with J gene TRBJ2-1; no reliable D call. Here the CDR3 DNA reads TGTGCCACCAGTGGGGGTCCGGGCTCCTACAATGAGCAGTTCTTC. Translation: CATSGGPGSYNEQFF.